In this sample, the clone carrying this TCR beta chain turned up once. Original handling: Reference gene primer amplification in the assay estimated nucleated cell counts. TCRdb's copy holds only in-frame clones and misses some; the assay was immunoSEQ multiplex PCR. V and J calls and clone size come straight from that table; D and trimming were deduced from the DNA. The sample includes around 38,000 clones, roughly nine tenths seen only once; the top ten take 6.2%. This sample was included in a study of blood T cell repertoires in COVID-19. About the study: The origin of the acute and convalescent COVID-19 samples was the United States, Italy and Spain. In each case, the material was cDNA or gDNA derived from T cells, B-cell-depleted T cells, or PBMCs.

This receptor was taken from a human donor in a cohort sampled during active COVID-19. The sequenced material came from peripheral blood.

CDR3 coding DNA: TGTGCCAGCAGCTTCACCTGCCGACTAGCGGGAGGGTACAATGAGCAGTTCTTC. It codes for CASSFTCRLAGGYNEQFF. This chain joins TRBV12-1 and TRBJ2-1; the D call TRBD2 from the table was never checked on the DNA. TRBV12-1 is annotated as a pseudogene. The CDR3 consists of 18 residues.